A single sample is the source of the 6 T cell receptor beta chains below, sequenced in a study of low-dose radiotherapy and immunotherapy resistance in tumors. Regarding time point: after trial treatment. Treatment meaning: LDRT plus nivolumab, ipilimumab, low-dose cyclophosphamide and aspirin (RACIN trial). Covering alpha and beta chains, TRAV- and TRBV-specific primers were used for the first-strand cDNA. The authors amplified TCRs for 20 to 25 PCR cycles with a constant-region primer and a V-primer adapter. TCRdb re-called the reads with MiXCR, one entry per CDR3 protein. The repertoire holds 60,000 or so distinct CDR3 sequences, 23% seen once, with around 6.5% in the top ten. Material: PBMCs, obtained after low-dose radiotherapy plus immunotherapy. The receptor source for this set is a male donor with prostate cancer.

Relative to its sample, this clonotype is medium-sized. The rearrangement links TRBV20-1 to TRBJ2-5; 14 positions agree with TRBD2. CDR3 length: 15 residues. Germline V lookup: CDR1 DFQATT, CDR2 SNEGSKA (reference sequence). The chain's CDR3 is CSAGTSGGEKKAQYF. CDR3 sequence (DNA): TGCAGCGCCGGGACTAGCGGGGGTGAAAAGAAGGCCCAGTACTTC.

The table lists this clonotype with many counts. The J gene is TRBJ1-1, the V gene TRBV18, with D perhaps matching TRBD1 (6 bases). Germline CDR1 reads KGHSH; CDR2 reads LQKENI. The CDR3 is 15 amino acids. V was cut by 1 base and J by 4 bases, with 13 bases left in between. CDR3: CASSPRAGDITEAFF. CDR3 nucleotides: TGTGCCAGCTCACCACGGGCAGGGGATATCACTGAAGCTTTCTTT.

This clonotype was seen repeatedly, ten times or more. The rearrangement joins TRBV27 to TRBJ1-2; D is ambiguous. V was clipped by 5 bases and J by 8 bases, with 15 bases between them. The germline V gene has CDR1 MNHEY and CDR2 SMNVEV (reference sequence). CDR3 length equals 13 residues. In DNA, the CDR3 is TGTGCCAGCAGTCCCGGGAGTGAAGGGGGCTACACCTTC. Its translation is CASSPGSEGGYTF.

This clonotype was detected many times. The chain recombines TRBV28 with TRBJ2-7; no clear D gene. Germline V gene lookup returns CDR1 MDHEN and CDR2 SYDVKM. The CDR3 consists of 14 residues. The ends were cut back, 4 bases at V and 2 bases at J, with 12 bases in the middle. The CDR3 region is CASSSGQLTYEQYF. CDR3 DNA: TGTGCCAGCAGTTCCGGGCAATTAACCTACGAGCAGTACTTC.

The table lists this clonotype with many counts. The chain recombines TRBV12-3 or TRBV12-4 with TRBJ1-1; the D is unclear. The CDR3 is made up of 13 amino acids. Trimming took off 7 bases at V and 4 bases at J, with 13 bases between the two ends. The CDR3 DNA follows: TGTGCCAGCACTCAACAGTTCGGCACTGAAGCTTTCTTT. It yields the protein CASTQQFGTEAFF.

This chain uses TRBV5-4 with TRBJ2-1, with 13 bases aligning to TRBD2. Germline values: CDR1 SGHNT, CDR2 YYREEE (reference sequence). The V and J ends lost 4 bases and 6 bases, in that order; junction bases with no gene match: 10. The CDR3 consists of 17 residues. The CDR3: CASSPGLAGTNPNEQFF. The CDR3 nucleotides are TGTGCCAGCAGCCCGGGACTAGCGGGGACAAATCCCAATGAGCAGTTCTTC.